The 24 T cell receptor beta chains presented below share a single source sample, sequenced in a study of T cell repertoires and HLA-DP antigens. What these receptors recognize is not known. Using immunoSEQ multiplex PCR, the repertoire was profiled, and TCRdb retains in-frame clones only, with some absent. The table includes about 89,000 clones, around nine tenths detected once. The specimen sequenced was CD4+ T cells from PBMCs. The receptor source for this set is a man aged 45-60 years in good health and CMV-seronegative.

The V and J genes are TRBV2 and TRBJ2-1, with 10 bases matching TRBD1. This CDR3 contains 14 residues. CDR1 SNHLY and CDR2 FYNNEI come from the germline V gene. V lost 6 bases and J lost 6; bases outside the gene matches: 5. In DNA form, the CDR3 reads TGTGCCAGCAGCCGGGACAGGGGTTTCAATGAGCAGTTCTTC. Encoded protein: CASSRDRGFNEQFF.

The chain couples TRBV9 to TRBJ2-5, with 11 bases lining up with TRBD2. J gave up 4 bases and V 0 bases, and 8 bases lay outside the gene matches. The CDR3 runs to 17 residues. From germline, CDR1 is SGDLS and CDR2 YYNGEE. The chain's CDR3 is CASSVGVAGGPVETQYF. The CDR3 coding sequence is TGTGCCAGCAGCGTAGGGGTAGCGGGAGGGCCAGTAGAGACCCAGTACTTC.

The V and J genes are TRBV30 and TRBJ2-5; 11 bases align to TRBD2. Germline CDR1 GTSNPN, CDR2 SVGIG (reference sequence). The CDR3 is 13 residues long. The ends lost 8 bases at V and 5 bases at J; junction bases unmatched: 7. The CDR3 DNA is TGTGCCGGGACTAGCGGTGGGGGGGAGACCCAGTACTTC. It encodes CAGTSGGGETQYF. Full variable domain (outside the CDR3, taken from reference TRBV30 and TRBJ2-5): SQTIHQWPATLVQPVGSPLSLECTVEGTSNPNLYWYRQAAGRGLQLLFYSVGIGQISSEVPQNLSASRPQDRQFILSSKKLLLSDSGFYLCAGTSGGGETQYFGPGTRLLVL.

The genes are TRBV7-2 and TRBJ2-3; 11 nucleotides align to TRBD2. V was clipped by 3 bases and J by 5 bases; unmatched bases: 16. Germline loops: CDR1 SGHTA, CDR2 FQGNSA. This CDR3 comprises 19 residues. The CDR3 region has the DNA TGTGCCAGCAGCTTTTTACCAGCTCAACTAGCGGGAGACGGAGATACGCAGTATTTT. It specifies CASSFLPAQLAGDGDTQYF.

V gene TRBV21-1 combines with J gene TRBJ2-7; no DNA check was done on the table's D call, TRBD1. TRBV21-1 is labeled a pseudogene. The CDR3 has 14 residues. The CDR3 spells CASSPGQYPYEQYF. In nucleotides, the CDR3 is TGTGCCAGCAGCCCGGGACAGTACCCCTACGAGCAGTACTTC.

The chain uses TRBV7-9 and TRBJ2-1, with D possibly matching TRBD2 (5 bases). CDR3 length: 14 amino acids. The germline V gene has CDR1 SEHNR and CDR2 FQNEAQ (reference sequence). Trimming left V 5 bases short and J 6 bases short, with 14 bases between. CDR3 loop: CASSISSPGNEQFF. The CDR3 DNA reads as TGTGCCAGCAGCATCTCTAGCCCGGGCAATGAGCAGTTCTTC.

CDR3 sequence: CASSLASGRVGSYNEQFF. The CDR3 coding sequence is TGCGCCAGCAGCTTAGCAAGCGGGAGGGTTGGGTCCTACAATGAGCAGTTCTTC. The V and J genes are TRBV5-1 and TRBJ2-1, with 10 bases fitting TRBD2. Germline V gene lookup returns CDR1 SGHRS and CDR2 YFSETQ. The length of the CDR3 is 18 residues. V gave up 2 bases and J gave up 1 base; unmatched junction bases: 9.

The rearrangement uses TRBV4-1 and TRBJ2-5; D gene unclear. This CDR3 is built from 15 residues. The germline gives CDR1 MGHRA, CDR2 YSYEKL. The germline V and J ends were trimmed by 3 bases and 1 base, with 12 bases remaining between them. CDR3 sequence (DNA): TGCGCCAGCAGCCAGGCTGACACCTCCCAAGAGACCCAGTACTTC. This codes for CASSQADTSQETQYF.

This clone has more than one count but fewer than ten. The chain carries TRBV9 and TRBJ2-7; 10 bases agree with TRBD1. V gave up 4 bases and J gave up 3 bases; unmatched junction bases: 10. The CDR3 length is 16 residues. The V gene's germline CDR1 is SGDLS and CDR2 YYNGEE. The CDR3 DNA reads TGTGCCAGCAGCTCAGCGGGGACAGGGGTAAGCTACGAGCAGTACTTC. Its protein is CASSSAGTGVSYEQYF.

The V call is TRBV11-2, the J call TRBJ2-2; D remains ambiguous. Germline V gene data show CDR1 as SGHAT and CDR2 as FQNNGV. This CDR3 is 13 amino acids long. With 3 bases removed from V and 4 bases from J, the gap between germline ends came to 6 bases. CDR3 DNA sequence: TGTGCCAGCAGCTTCCAATCCACCGGGGAGCTGTTTTTT. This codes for CASSFQSTGELFF.

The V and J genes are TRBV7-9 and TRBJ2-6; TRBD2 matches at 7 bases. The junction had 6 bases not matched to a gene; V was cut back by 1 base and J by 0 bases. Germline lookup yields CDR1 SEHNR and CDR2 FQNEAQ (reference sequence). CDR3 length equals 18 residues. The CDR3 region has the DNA TGTGCCAGCAGCTTAGGCGGGAGCCCCCCCTCTGGGGCCAACGTCCTGACTTTC. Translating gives CASSLGGSPPSGANVLTF.

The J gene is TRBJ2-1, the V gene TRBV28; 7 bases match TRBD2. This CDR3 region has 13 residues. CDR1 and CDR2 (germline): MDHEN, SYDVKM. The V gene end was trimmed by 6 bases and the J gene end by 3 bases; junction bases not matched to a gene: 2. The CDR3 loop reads CASSLADYNEQFF. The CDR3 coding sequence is TGTGCCAGCAGCCTAGCGGACTACAATGAGCAGTTCTTC. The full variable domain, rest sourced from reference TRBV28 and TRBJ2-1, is DVKVTQSSRYLVKRTGEKVFLECVQDMDHENMFWYRQDPGLGLRLIYFSYDVKMKEKGDIPEGYSVSREKKERFSLILESASTNQTSMYLCASSLADYNEQFFGPGTRLTVL.

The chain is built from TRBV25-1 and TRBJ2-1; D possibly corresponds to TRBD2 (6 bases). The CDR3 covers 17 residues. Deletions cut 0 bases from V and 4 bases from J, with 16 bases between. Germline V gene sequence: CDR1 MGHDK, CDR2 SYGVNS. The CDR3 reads CASSEYFIGGAYNEQFF. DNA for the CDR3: TGTGCCAGCAGTGAATACTTCATCGGGGGAGCGTACAATGAGCAGTTCTTC.

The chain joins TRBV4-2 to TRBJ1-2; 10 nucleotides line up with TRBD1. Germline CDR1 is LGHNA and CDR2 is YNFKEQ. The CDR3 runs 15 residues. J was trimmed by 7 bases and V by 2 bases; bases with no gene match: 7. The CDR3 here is CASSQHDRGRGGYTF. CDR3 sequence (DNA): TGTGCCAGCAGCCAACACGACAGGGGGCGGGGTGGCTACACCTTC.

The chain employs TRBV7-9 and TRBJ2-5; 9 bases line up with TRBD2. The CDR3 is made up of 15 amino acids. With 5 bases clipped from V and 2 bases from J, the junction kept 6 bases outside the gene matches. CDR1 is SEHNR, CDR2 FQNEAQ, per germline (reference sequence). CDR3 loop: CASSPSGTTQETQYF. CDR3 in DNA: TGTGCCAGCAGCCCTAGCGGGACTACACAAGAGACCCAGTACTTC.

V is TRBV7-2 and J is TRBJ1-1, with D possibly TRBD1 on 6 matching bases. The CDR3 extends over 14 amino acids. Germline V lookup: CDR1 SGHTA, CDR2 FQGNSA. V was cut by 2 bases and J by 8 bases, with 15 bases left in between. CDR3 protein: CASSLIGGQSEAFF. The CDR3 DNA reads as TGTGCCAGCAGCTTAATCGGGGGACAATCGGAAGCTTTCTTT.

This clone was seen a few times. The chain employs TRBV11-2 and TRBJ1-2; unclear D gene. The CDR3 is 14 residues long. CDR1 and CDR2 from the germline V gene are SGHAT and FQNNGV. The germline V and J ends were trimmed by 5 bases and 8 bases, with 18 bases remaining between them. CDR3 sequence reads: CASSALGGGLGYTF. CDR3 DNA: TGTGCCAGCAGCGCCCTGGGCGGAGGGTTAGGCTACACCTTC.

CDR3 sequence reads: CASRGTSVSIEQFF. The CDR3 DNA is TGTGCCAGCAGGGGGACTAGCGTTTCCATTGAGCAGTTCTTC. This sequence joins TRBV28 and TRBJ2-1; the match to TRBD2 covers 10 bases. The V and J ends lost 6 bases and 9 bases, in that order; junction bases with no gene match: 8. The CDR3 is 14 residues long. Germline V CDR1 and CDR2: MDHEN, SYDVKM.

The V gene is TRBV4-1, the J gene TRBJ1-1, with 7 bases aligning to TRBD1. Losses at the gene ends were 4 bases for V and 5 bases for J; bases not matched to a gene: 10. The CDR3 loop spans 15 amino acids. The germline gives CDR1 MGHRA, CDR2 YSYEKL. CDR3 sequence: CASSRYFDRETEAFF. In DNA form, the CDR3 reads TGCGCCAGCAGCCGATACTTCGACAGGGAGACTGAAGCTTTCTTT.

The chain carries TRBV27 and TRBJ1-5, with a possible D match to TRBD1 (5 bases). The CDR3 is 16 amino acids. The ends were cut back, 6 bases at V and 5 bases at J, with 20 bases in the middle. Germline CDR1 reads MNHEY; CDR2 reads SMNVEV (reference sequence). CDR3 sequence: CASSSLRGTKDQPQHF. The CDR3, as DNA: TGTGCCAGCAGCTCCCTTAGAGGGACTAAGGATCAGCCCCAGCATTTT.

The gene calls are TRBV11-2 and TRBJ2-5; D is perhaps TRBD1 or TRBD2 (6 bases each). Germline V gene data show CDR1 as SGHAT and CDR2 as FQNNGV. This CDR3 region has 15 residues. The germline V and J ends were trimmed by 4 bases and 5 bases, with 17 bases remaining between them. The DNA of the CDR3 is TGTGCCAGCAGCTATAGAGAGGGGGGTCGGGAGACCCAGTACTTC. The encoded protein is CASSYREGGRETQYF.

The CDR3 DNA follows: TGTGCCAGCAGCCCAGGGGGTGATACGCAGTATTTT. This translates into CASSPGGDTQYF. This rearrangement joins TRBV7-8 to TRBJ2-3; 7 positions agree with TRBD1. After removal of 5 bases from V and 6 bases from J, the junction contained 2 bases not matched to a gene. CDR3 length equals 12 residues. Germline CDR1 is SGHVS and CDR2 is FQNEAQ.

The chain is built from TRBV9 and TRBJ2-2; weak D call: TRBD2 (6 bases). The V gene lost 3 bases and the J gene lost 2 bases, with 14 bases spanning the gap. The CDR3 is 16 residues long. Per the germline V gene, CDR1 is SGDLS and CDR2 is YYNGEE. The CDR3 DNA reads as TGTGCCAGCAGCGCATACACCGGGGGAAACACCGGGGAGCTGTTTTTT. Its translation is CASSAYTGGNTGELFF.

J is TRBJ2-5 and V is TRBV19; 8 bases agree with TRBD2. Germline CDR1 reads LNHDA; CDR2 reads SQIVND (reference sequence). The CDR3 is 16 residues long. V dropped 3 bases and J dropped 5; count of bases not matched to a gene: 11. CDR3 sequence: CASSIPRSGSRETQYF. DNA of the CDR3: TGTGCCAGTAGTATTCCTCGGAGCGGGAGTAGGGAGACCCAGTACTTC.